This T cell receptor (beta chain) was retrieved from a study of OX40 agonist ivuxolimab in advanced cancers. As for the study in general: Patients were treated with ivuxolimab, an agonistic anti-OX40 (CD134) antibody. A mean age of roughly 66 years, range about 20 to 79, was recorded, and 70% to 85% were male.

The CDR3 spans 18 residues. CDR1 is MDHEN and CDR2 is SYDVKM in the germline V gene. J gave up 1 base and V 2 bases, and 9 bases lay outside the gene matches. Study outcomes and limitations: Expanded clones were, on average, more numerous in CD8+ T cells than in CD4+.

This clone appeared a single time. Its antigen is as yet unknown. The repertoire was sequenced with immunoSEQ multiplex PCR; TCRdb's copy has only in-frame clones and lacks some. The data hold approximately 55,000 clones, with roughly nine tenths observed a single time. The V and J genes are TRBV28 and TRBJ2-3, with 10 bases fitting TRBD2. The sequencing used CD4+ or CD8+ T cells sorted from blood, collected in a trial of the OX40 agonist ivuxolimab. The TCR originated in an adult with an advanced solid tumor such as melanoma, head and neck, liver or kidney cancer. The DNA of the CDR3 is TGTGCCAGCAGTTTACGAGCGGGAGGGCCTGGGGGCACAGATACGCAGTATTTT. It codes for CASSLRAGGPGGTDTQYF.